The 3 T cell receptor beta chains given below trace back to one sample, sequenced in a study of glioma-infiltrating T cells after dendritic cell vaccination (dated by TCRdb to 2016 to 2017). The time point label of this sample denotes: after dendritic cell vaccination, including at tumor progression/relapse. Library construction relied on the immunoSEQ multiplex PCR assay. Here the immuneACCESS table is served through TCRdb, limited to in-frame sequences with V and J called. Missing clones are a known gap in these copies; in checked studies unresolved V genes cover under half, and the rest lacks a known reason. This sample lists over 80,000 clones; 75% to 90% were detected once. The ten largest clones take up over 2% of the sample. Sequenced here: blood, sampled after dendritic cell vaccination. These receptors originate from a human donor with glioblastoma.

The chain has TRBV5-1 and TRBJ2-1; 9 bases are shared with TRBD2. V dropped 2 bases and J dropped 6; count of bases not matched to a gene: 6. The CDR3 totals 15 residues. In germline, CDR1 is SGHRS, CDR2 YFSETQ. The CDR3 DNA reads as TGCGCCAGCAGCTTAGGCGGGAGGGTCGGCAATGAGCAGTTCTTC. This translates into CASSLGGRVGNEQFF.

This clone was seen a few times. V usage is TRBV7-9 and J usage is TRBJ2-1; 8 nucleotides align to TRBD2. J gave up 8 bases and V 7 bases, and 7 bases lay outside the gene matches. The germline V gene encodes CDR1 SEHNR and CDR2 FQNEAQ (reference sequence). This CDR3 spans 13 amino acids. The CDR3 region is CASTENSGDEQFF. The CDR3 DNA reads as TGTGCCAGCACCGAAAATAGCGGGGATGAGCAGTTCTTC.

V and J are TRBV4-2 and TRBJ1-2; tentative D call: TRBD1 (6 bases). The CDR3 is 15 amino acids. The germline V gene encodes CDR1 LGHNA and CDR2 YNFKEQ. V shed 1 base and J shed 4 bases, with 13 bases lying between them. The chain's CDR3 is CASSQVGQGIYGYTF. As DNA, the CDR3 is TGTGCCAGCAGCCAAGTCGGGCAGGGGATCTATGGCTACACCTTC.